A selection of T cell receptor beta chains follows, all from one sample in a study of blood T cell repertoires in COVID-19. The table came from immunoSEQ multiplex PCR; TCRdb's copy has only in-frame clones and leaves some out. The sample lists fewer than 250,000 clones; about 83% were seen once. Sequenced input: peripheral blood. These TCRs come from a woman in her forties with active or convalescent COVID-19. Both conserved end residues are part of each CDR3. A D gene is named only where the DNA matches it firmly. Size is omitted from some rows. Given values are once, few, many or a class for expanded clones.

DNA: TGTGCCAGCAGCCTGATAGACAGGGACCAAGAGACCCAGTACTTC
CDR3: CASSLIDRDQETQYF
length: 15
V: TRBV7-9
J: TRBJ2-5
D: TRBD1
size: once

DNA: TGCGCCAGCAGCCCCAACTCTGGGGCCAACGTCCTGACTTTC
CDR3: CASSPNSGANVLTF
length: 14
V: TRBV4-3
J: TRBJ2-6
D: -
size: -

DNA: TGCAGCGTCGGGACAGATGAACCCTACGAGCAGTACTTC
CDR3: CSVGTDEPYEQYF
length: 13
V: TRBV29-1
J: TRBJ2-7
D: TRBD1
size: -

DNA: TGTGCCATCAGTCAGGAACCTAATGAAAAACTGTTTTTT
CDR3: CAISQEPNEKLFF
length: 13
V: TRBV10-3
J: TRBJ1-4
D: -
size: few

DNA: TGCGCCAGCAGCCAGGACAGGGGGCTACGGGAGCAGTACTTC
CDR3: CASSQDRGLREQYF
length: 14
V: TRBV4-3
J: TRBJ2-7
D: TRBD1
size: -

DNA: TGTGCCAGCAGCCCAGAGGGTGAAAAACTGTTTTTT
CDR3: CASSPEGEKLFF
length: 12
V: TRBV28
J: TRBJ1-4
D: -
size: -

DNA: TGTGCCAGCAGCTTAGGGGCCGGGACTGGCCTCAATGAGCAGTTCTTC
CDR3: CASSLGAGTGLNEQFF
length: 16
V: TRBV11-2
J: TRBJ2-1
D: -
size: -

DNA: TGTGCCACCAGTGATTGGGACAGGGAAGGAGCGGGCTACACCTTC
CDR3: CATSDWDREGAGYTF
length: 15
V: TRBV24-1
J: TRBJ1-2
D: TRBD1
size: -

DNA: TGTGCCAGCAGTGAACCGGGGGGGCGGGAGGCCACAGATACGCAGTATTTT
CDR3: CASSEPGGREATDTQYF
length: 17
V: TRBV25-1
J: TRBJ2-3
D: TRBD2
size: -

DNA: TGTGCCAGCAGTTCCCAGGGAAATACGCAGTATTTT
CDR3: CASSSQGNTQYF
length: 12
V: TRBV6-5
J: TRBJ2-3
D: -
size: once

DNA: TGTGCCACCCTAGACAGGGGGAAGACAGATACGCAGTATTTT
CDR3: CATLDRGKTDTQYF
length: 14
V: TRBV25-1
J: TRBJ2-3
D: TRBD1
size: -

DNA: TGTGCCACCAGTGATTTGCGAAACGGAGGTCGGGCTTTCTTT
CDR3: CATSDLRNGGRAFF
length: 14
V: TRBV24-1
J: TRBJ1-1
D: -
size: -

DNA: TGTGCCAGCAGCCCTTCCGGGACAGGGGGCCTTTTCTATGGCTACACCTTC
CDR3: CASSPSGTGGLFYGYTF
length: 17
V: TRBV28
J: TRBJ1-2
D: TRBD1
size: -

DNA: TGTGCCAGCAGTTACTCTGGGGGGGTGTATGGCTACACCTTC
CDR3: CASSYSGGVYGYTF
length: 14
V: TRBV6-5
J: TRBJ1-2
D: -
size: -

DNA: TGTGCCAGCAGCTTAACGGCTAGCGGGATCTACGAGCAGTACTTC
CDR3: CASSLTASGIYEQYF
length: 15
V: TRBV11-3
J: TRBJ2-7
D: TRBD2
size: -

DNA: TGTGCCAGCAGCTCGGGACAGGGGGCGGGTCAGCCCCAGCATTTT
CDR3: CASSSGQGAGQPQHF
length: 15
V: TRBV7-9
J: TRBJ1-5
D: TRBD1
size: -

DNA: TGTGCCAGCAGTCCCGGGGGGCCTGGCTACACCTTC
CDR3: CASSPGGPGYTF
length: 12
V: TRBV2
J: TRBJ1-2
D: -
size: -

DNA: TGTGCCAGCAGGACACAGGGGGCAGGTCAGCCCCAGCATTTT
CDR3: CASRTQGAGQPQHF
length: 14
V: TRBV2
J: TRBJ1-5
D: TRBD1
size: few

DNA: TGTGCCAGCAGCTCCACCCGACCCGGGGGGAGCTATGGCTACACCTTC
CDR3: CASSSTRPGGSYGYTF
length: 16
V: TRBV5-8
J: TRBJ1-2
D: -
size: -